These 30 T cell receptor beta chains originate from one sample sequenced in a study of Ad26.COV2.S vaccination and SARS-CoV-2 variants. The treatment is: approximately 18 received Ad26.COV2.S at low or high dose, single or two shots; about 5 received placebo; per-sample allocation not given. Specimens were obtained on day 63 following the first vaccine or placebo injection. Some clones are missing from TCRdb's copy, which holds only in-frame ones; the method was immunoSEQ multiplex PCR. The sample records fewer than 600,000 clones, roughly 87% being singletons. Sample: peripheral blood, taken in a trial of Ad26.COV2.S vaccine versus placebo. These receptors were collected from a person aged 18-60 years who received the Ad26.COV2.S COVID-19 vaccine or a placebo.

Remarks on this clone: This sample includes further DNA sequences coding for the same CDR3. This chain links TRBV27 with TRBJ1-1; 9 positions agree with TRBD1. J lost 5 bases, V lost 6 bases, and 4 bases had no gene match. In germline, CDR1 is MNHEY, CDR2 SMNVEV (reference sequence). The CDR3 is made up of 13 amino acids. CDR3 DNA: TGTGCCAGCAGACAGGGGGCGAGAACTGAAGCTTTCTTT. Amino acids: CASRQGARTEAFF.

The chain couples TRBV4-2 to TRBJ2-3, with D perhaps TRBD1 (6 bases). CDR3 size: 16 residues. Germline CDR1 is LGHNA and CDR2 is YNFKEQ. V lost 0 bases and J 0 bases, leaving 10 bases between the germline ends. DNA for the CDR3: TGTGCCAGCAGCCAAGAAAGGACAGCGAGCACAGATACGCAGTATTTT. This codes for CASSQERTASTDTQYF.

The chain is built from TRBV30 and TRBJ1-2; unclear D gene. Per germline, CDR1 GTSNPN and CDR2 SVGIG (reference sequence). There are 13 residues in the CDR3. V was trimmed by 3 bases and J by 4 bases, leaving 12 bases between them. The CDR3 nucleotides read TGTGCCTGGAGGTCCGGACGAAGCTATGGCTACACCTTC. Translating gives CAWRSGRSYGYTF.

As to this clone: Other DNA sequences in the same sample also yield this CDR3. In DNA form, the CDR3 reads TGTGCCAGCTCTCCGACAGGGGAGACTGAAGCTTTCTTT. It specifies CASSPTGETEAFF. This rearrangement joins TRBV18 to TRBJ1-1; 8 nucleotides align to TRBD1. There are 13 residues in the CDR3. The V and J ends lost 6 bases and 5 bases, in that order; junction bases with no gene match: 5. Germline V gene sequence: CDR1 KGHSH, CDR2 LQKENI.

V usage is TRBV7-2 and J usage is TRBJ2-4; 9 bases are a match to TRBD2. Germline CDR1 SGHTA, CDR2 FQGNSA. There are 21 residues in the CDR3. V was clipped by 0 bases and J by 0 bases; unmatched bases: 15. As DNA, the CDR3 is TGTGCCAGCAGCTTAGCCCTTGGCGGGAGGGCCGGTTTCTCAGCCAAAAACATTCAGTACTTC. This sequence encodes CASSLALGGRAGFSAKNIQYF.

This chain uses TRBV4-2 with TRBJ1-3, with D unresolved. CDR3 size: 16 residues. Germline CDR1 LGHNA, CDR2 YNFKEQ. Trimming pared 0 bases from V and 4 bases from J, leaving 13 bases between. CDR3 coding DNA: TGTGCCAGCAGCCAAGAGACCACTTTGTCGGGAAACACCATATATTTT. Its protein product is CASSQETTLSGNTIYF.

This chain uses TRBV7-2 with TRBJ2-1; D perhaps matches TRBD2 (6 bases). The germline CDR1 and CDR2 sequences are SGHTA and FQGNSA. The CDR3 spans 12 residues. Trimming shortened V by 5 bases and J by 8 bases, and 10 bases separated the two germline ends. The CDR3 sequence is CASSPLAYEQFF. The CDR3 DNA is TGTGCCAGCAGCCCCCTAGCGTATGAGCAGTTCTTC.

The rearrangement joins TRBV30 to TRBJ2-7, with 11 positions matching TRBD2. Germline-derived CDR1 and CDR2 are GTSNPN and SVGIG (reference sequence). The V segment lost 0 bases and the J segment 3 bases; nucleotides outside the gene matches: 1. This CDR3 has 14 residues. DNA for the CDR3: TGTGCCTGGAGTGTGACTAGCGGGAACTACGAGCAGTACTTC. This sequence encodes CAWSVTSGNYEQYF.

The chain carries TRBV3-1 (or the pseudogene TRBV3-2) and TRBJ2-4, with TRBD2 matching over 11 bases. Germline CDR1 is LGHDT and CDR2 is YNNKEL (reference sequence). Unmatched junction bases numbered 7, after V lost 6 bases and J lost 0 bases. The CDR3 loop spans 17 amino acids. The CDR3 DNA sequence: TGTGCCAGCAGTCACTATACTAGCGGGGGAGCCAAAAACATTCAGTACTTC. It translates to CASSHYTSGGAKNIQYF.

The chain employs TRBV29-1 and TRBJ1-2, with 7 bases matching TRBD1. Germline values: CDR1 SQVTM, CDR2 ANQGSEA. The J segment lost 7 bases and the V segment lost 4 bases, leaving 15 bases of the junction unmatched. The CDR3 has 15 residues. DNA of the CDR3: TGCAGCGTTGTTAGGGCAGGGGGGGCACAGGGTGGCTACACCTTC. As protein: CSVVRAGGAQGGYTF. Full variable domain (rest looked up from reference TRBV29-1 and TRBJ1-2): SAVISQKPSRDICQRGTSLTIQCQVDSQVTMMFWYRQQPGQSLTLIATANQGSEATYESGFVIDKFPISRPNLTFSTLTVSNMSPEDSSIYLCSVVRAGGAQGGYTFGSGTRLTVV.

The chain couples TRBV9 to TRBJ2-7; no reliable D call. The length of the CDR3 is 14 residues. The V gene lost 0 bases and the J gene lost 1 base, with 8 bases spanning the gap. Germline V gene sequence: CDR1 SGDLS, CDR2 YYNGEE. CDR3 DNA: TGTGCCAGCAGCGTAGGCAGGATTTCCTACGAGCAGTACTTC. Translating it yields CASSVGRISYEQYF. Full variable domain (missing parts from reference TRBV9 and TRBJ2-7): DSGVTQTPKHLITATGQRVTLRCSPRSGDLSVYWYQQSLDQGLQFLIQYYNGEERAKGNILERFSAQQFPDLHSELNLSSLELGDSALYFCASSVGRISYEQYFGPGTRLTVT.

The chain links TRBV7-8 to TRBJ1-6; D is perhaps TRBD1 (5 bases). Germline loops: CDR1 SGHVS, CDR2 FQNEAQ. The CDR3 is 14 amino acids. V shed 4 bases and J shed 7 bases, with 11 bases lying between them. The CDR3 bases are TGTGCCAGCAGCTCACAGGCTGAGAATTCACCCCTCCACTTT. Translation: CASSSQAENSPLHF.

This chain joins TRBV5-8 and TRBJ2-7; 9 nucleotides line up with TRBD2. The CDR3 has 15 amino acids. Per germline, CDR1 SGHTS and CDR2 YDEGEE. Trimming removed 2 bases from V and 7 bases from J; junction bases left unmatched: 10. CDR3 protein: CASSFPWSGRREQYF. In DNA, the CDR3 is TGTGCCAGCAGCTTTCCCTGGAGCGGGAGGAGAGAGCAGTACTTC.

The rearrangement joins TRBV24-1 to TRBJ1-2; TRBD1 agrees at 10 bases. The CDR3 length is 15 residues. Germline V gene data show CDR1 as KGHDR and CDR2 as SFDVKD. V lost 5 bases, J lost 7 bases, and 9 bases stayed unmatched. The CDR3 DNA follows: TGTGCCACCAGTGCCCCGGGACAGGGGCTACCTGGCTACACCTTC. Protein: CATSAPGQGLPGYTF.

The CDR3: CASSPSRGSYGYTF. In DNA, the CDR3 is TGTGCCAGCAGTCCCTCCAGGGGTTCCTATGGCTACACCTTC. The rearrangement links TRBV27 to TRBJ1-2, with a weak D call TRBD1 (6 bases). V was clipped by 5 bases and J by 4 bases, with 14 bases between them. The CDR3 is 14 amino acids. Germline V gene sequence: CDR1 MNHEY, CDR2 SMNVEV (reference sequence).

The rearrangement joins TRBV7-8 to TRBJ2-5; 9 bases agree with TRBD2. V was pared by 5 bases and J by 4 bases, with 8 bases of the junction left unmatched. The CDR3 runs to 15 residues. Germline assignment: CDR1 SGHVS and CDR2 FQNEAQ. The CDR3 protein is CASSPAGGWGETQYF. DNA of the CDR3: TGTGCCAGCAGCCCTGCGGGGGGGTGGGGAGAGACCCAGTACTTC.

This clone was observed once. The rearrangement joins TRBV24-1 to TRBJ2-1; possibly TRBD1 for D (5 bases). Trimming took 3 bases from V and 5 from J, leaving 13 bases between them. The CDR3 has 15 amino acids. The germline gives CDR1 KGHDR, CDR2 SFDVKD. This CDR3 reads CATSDRGRGNNEQFF. In DNA, the CDR3 is TGTGCCACCAGTGATCGAGGTAGGGGTAACAATGAGCAGTTCTTC.

V is TRBV27 and J is TRBJ2-5, with 11 bases lining up with TRBD2. V shed 4 bases and J 3 bases; nucleotides not matched to a gene: 4. CDR3 size: 15 residues. CDR1 is MNHEY and CDR2 is SMNVEV in the germline V gene (reference sequence). The CDR3 loop is CASSWGTSGKETQYF. The CDR3 DNA reads as TGTGCCAGCAGTTGGGGGACTAGCGGAAAAGAGACCCAGTACTTC.

In DNA form, the CDR3 reads TGTGCCAGCAGCCGGGGGGCTAGCGGGAGCTCCTACAATGAGCAGTTCTTC. Its translation is CASSRGASGSSYNEQFF. The rearrangement joins TRBV9 to TRBJ2-7; 10 positions agree with TRBD2. The last part of the DNA fits TRBJ2-1 better; the J call may be wrong. Germline assignment: CDR1 SGDLS and CDR2 YYNGEE. The CDR3 has 17 amino acids.

V and J are TRBV6-2 or TRBV6-3 and TRBJ1-1; 9 nucleotides agree with TRBD1. With V trimmed by 5 bases and J by 0 bases, 4 bases remained unmatched. The CDR3 has 15 amino acids. Germline-derived CDR1 and CDR2 are MNHEY and SVGEGT. CDR3 amino acids: CASSPGQGLNTEAFF. DNA for the CDR3: TGTGCCAGCAGTCCGGGACAGGGACTGAACACTGAAGCTTTCTTT.

The chain couples TRBV30 to TRBJ2-7; the D gene is possibly TRBD2 (5 bases). V was shortened by 4 bases and J by 3 bases, with 16 bases between the two germline ends. Germline V gives CDR1 GTSNPN, CDR2 SVGIG (reference sequence). The CDR3 sequence is 14 residues long. The CDR3 is CAWNDKRSLYEQYF. The CDR3 bases are TGTGCCTGGAACGATAAGCGGTCCCTCTACGAGCAGTACTTC.

The gene calls are TRBV28 and TRBJ2-1; tentatively, D is TRBD1 or TRBD2 (6 bases each). The V and J ends lost 10 bases and 10 bases respectively, with 20 bases between them. There are 13 residues in the CDR3. Germline CDR1 is MDHEN and CDR2 is SYDVKM. Written as DNA, the CDR3 is TGTGCCATCATACGGGGGCCCCGAGGGGAGCAGTTCTTC. Encoded protein: CAIIRGPRGEQFF.

The chain employs TRBV4-1 and TRBJ2-1; D is unclear. Germline assignment: CDR1 MGHRA and CDR2 YSYEKL. V dropped 1 base and J dropped 5 bases, with 15 bases sitting between them. This CDR3 comprises 16 residues. In nucleotides, the CDR3 is TGCGCCAGCAGCCAAGGTTCCGTTAACCTAAACAATGAGCAGTTCTTC. It encodes CASSQGSVNLNNEQFF.

The chain employs TRBV7-3 and TRBJ2-1; perhaps TRBD1 as D (8 bases). Germline V gene sequence: CDR1 SGHTA, CDR2 FQGTGA. Trimming shortened V by 5 bases and J by 7 bases, and 21 bases separated the two germline ends. There are 16 residues in the CDR3. The CDR3 DNA follows: TGTGCCAGCAGCCCGAGACAGGGGAGGGCGTTTAATGAGCAGTTCTTC. It yields the protein CASSPRQGRAFNEQFF.

The chain has TRBV28 and TRBJ1-2; D uncertain. The CDR3 sequence is 13 residues long. Germline loops: CDR1 MDHEN, CDR2 SYDVKM. Trimming took 6 bases from V and 3 from J, leaving 11 bases between them. The CDR3 region is CASRWGNDYGYTF. In DNA, the CDR3 is TGTGCCAGCAGATGGGGAAACGACTATGGCTACACCTTC.

V usage is TRBV18 and J usage is TRBJ2-6, with D possibly TRBD1 on 6 matching bases. The CDR3 length is 15 residues. Germline CDR1 KGHSH, CDR2 LQKENI. Trimming pared 6 bases from V and 0 bases from J, leaving 9 bases between. The CDR3 coding sequence is TGTGCCAGCTCTCAGGGGCTCTCTGGGGCCAACGTCCTGACTTTC. This codes for CASSQGLSGANVLTF.

The chain recombines TRBV9 with TRBJ1-1; 7 positions agree with TRBD1. The length of the CDR3 is 15 residues. V lost 3 bases to trimming and J lost 4 bases; unmatched junction nucleotides: 9. Germline V lookup: CDR1 SGDLS, CDR2 YYNGEE. CDR3 sequence reads: CASSGQGSFGTEAFF. For the CDR3, the DNA is TGTGCCAGCAGCGGACAGGGATCTTTTGGCACTGAAGCTTTCTTT.

Points on this clone: The sample has other DNA sequences that encode this CDR3 too. The chain combines TRBV6-5 with TRBJ1-5; D perhaps matches TRBD1 (5 bases). The CDR3 is made up of 14 amino acids. Looked up from germline, CDR1 is MNHEY and CDR2 is SVGAGI. With 0 bases removed from V and 2 bases from J, the gap between germline ends came to 5 bases. The CDR3, as DNA: TGTGCCAGCAGTTACTCCAGGGGCAATCAGCCCCAGCATTTT. This codes for CASSYSRGNQPQHF.

This clone was recorded only once. The chain is built from TRBV11-2 and TRBJ1-4, with D unclear. With 1 base removed from V and 7 bases from J, the gap between germline ends came to 10 bases. This CDR3 comprises 14 residues. Germline V gene lookup returns CDR1 SGHAT and CDR2 FQNNGV. The DNA for the CDR3 is TGTGCCAGCAGCTTAGGGGTCCTAAGTGAAAAACTGTTTTTT. Translating it yields CASSLGVLSEKLFF.

V gene TRBV18 combines with J gene TRBJ2-1, with TRBD2 matching over 7 bases. The J segment lost 9 bases and the V segment lost 3 bases, leaving 17 bases of the junction unmatched. Germline V gives CDR1 KGHSH, CDR2 LQKENI. The CDR3 is 17 amino acids. CDR3 sequence reads: CASSPSPQAGTGGEQFF. In DNA, the CDR3 is TGTGCCAGCTCACCCTCGCCACAAGCGGGAACGGGGGGTGAGCAGTTCTTC.